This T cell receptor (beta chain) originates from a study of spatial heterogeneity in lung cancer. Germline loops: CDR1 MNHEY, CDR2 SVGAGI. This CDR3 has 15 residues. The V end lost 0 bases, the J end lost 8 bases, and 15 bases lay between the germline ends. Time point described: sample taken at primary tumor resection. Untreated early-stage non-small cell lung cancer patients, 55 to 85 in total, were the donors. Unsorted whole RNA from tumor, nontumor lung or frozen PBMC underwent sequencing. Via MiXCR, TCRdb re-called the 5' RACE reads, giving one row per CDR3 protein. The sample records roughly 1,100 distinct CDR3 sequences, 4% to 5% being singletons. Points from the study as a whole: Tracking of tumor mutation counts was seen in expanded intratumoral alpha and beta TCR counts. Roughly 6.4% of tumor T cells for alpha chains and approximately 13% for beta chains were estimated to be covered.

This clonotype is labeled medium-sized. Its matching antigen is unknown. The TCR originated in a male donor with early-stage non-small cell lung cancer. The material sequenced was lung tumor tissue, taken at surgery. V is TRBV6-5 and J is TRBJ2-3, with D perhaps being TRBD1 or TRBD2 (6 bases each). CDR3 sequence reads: CASSYSRGAGGTQYF. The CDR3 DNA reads TGTGCCAGCAGTTACTCGAGGGGGGCCGGTGGTACGCAGTATTTT.